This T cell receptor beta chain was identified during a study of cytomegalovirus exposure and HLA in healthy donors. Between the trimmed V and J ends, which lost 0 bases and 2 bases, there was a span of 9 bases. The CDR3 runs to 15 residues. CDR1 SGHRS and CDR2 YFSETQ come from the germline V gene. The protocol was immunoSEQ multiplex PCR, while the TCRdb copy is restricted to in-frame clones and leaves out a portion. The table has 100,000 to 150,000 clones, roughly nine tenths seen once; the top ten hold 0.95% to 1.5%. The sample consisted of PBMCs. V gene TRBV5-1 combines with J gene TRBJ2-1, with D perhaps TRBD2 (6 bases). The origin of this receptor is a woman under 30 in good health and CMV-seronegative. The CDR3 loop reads CASSLAGTAYNEQFF. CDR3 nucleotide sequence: TGCGCCAGCAGCTTGGCGGGGACTGCCTACAATGAGCAGTTCTTC.